This TCR beta chain was obtained from a study of T cell changes during pregnancy in multiple sclerosis. This table comes from immunoSEQ multiplex PCR, and its TCRdb copy is limited to in-frame clones, with some not included. Of about 110,000 clones listed, 91% were seen once; the top ten hold 1.5% to 2%. The CDR3 totals 14 residues. The germline V gene encodes CDR1 MNHNY and CDR2 SVGAGI (reference sequence). The junction had 11 bases not matched to a gene; V was cut back by 7 bases and J by 7 bases. This material consisted of peripheral blood, taken before pregnancy. This chain uses TRBV6-6 with TRBJ1-2; 8 nucleotides align to TRBD1. The sequence was collected from a female donor with multiple sclerosis, enrolled in a pregnancy study. In DNA, the CDR3 is TGTGCCAGCACCAACGGGCAGGGGGCAGGTGGCTACACCTTC. Its protein product is CASTNGQGAGGYTF.